Given below is one T cell receptor (beta chain) in context. The antigen remains undetermined. These data come from a study of cytomegalovirus exposure and HLA in healthy donors. These donors, healthy bone marrow donors, were studied. With 60 Vbeta and 13 Jbeta primers, the PCR was carried out. TCRdb's copy holds only in-frame clones and misses some; the assay was immunoSEQ multiplex PCR. The repertoire has about 150,000 clones, about 74% of them found once; the top ten carry 2% to 2.5%. Study-level results: Some V segments, TRBV6-2 and TRBV6-3 among them, were indistinguishable and were therefore excluded. Reportedly, a later analysis found an Asian-associated ancestry cluster had fewer N-insertions than the roughly 700-donor mean. Immune exposure information comprised only CMV serostatus.

Germline CDR1 MNHEY, CDR2 SVGAGI. This CDR3 has 15 residues. The junction had 10 bases not matched to a gene; V was cut back by 4 bases and J by 5 bases. The V call is TRBV6-5, the J call TRBJ2-7, with TRBD1 matching over 8 bases. The clonotype comes from a man aged 25 to 45 in good health and CMV-seronegative. Source material: PBMCs. CDR3 amino acids: CASSSTQGARNEQYF. For the CDR3, the DNA is TGTGCCAGCAGTTCCACGCAGGGGGCGAGAAACGAGCAGTACTTC.